One sample yielded the 21 T cell receptor beta chains listed below, sequenced in a study of CD8 T cells in Susac syndrome. Random hexamers were used to reverse transcribe an amount of roughly 0.45 to 1 ug RNA. TCRdb fed the immunoSEQ multiplex PCR reads into MiXCR, producing one record per CDR3 protein. The data show about 23,000 distinct CDR3 sequences, with about 94% seen just once and approximately 0.62% held by the top ten. The specimen was CD8+ T cells from PBMCs. These receptors were taken from a human donor with Susac syndrome.

This chain uses TRBV2 with TRBJ2-1, with 9 bases aligning to TRBD1. Trimming took 7 bases from V and 5 from J; bases not matched to a gene: 15. The CDR3 totals 17 residues. Germline V gene data show CDR1 as SNHLY and CDR2 as FYNNEI. CDR3 bases: TGTGCCAGCATCAGTCCGGGACAGGGTATCTTCAACAATGAGCAGTTCTTC. Encoded protein: CASISPGQGIFNNEQFF.

The genes are TRBV7-8 and TRBJ1-1; D is unresolved. Trimming removed 1 base at V and 2 bases at J, with 14 bases between. The V gene's germline CDR1 is SGHVS and CDR2 FQNEAQ. This CDR3 contains 16 residues. CDR3 nucleotide sequence: TGTGCCAGCAGCTTAGTCCTGGCAATGCCCAACACTGAAGCTTTCTTT. Its protein is CASSLVLAMPNTEAFF.

The rearrangement uses TRBV3-1 and TRBJ1-2; D remains ambiguous. The CDR3 extends over 14 amino acids. In germline, CDR1 is LGHDT, CDR2 YNNKEL (reference sequence). The ends were cut back, 4 bases at V and 3 bases at J, with 12 bases in the middle. CDR3 amino acids: CASSPDRGDYGYTF. For the CDR3, the DNA is TGTGCCAGCAGCCCCGATCGGGGAGACTATGGCTACACCTTC.

The rearrangement joins TRBV28 to TRBJ1-6, with D possibly being TRBD1 (5 bases). The CDR3 contains 15 residues. Trimming removed 11 bases at V and 4 bases at J, with 18 bases between. The germline CDR1 and CDR2 sequences are MDHEN and SYDVKM. CDR3: CAASVGTAYNSPLHF. The CDR3, as DNA: TGTGCCGCCTCCGTCGGGACGGCGTATAATTCACCCCTCCACTTT.

The chain employs TRBV28 and TRBJ1-1; 7 nucleotides align to TRBD1. CDR1 is MDHEN, CDR2 SYDVKM, per germline. The ends lost 1 base at V and 1 base at J; junction bases unmatched: 3. The CDR3 loop spans 15 amino acids. CDR3 loop: CASSLFGTANTEAFF. For the CDR3, the DNA is TGTGCCAGCAGTTTATTCGGGACAGCGAACACTGAAGCTTTCTTT.

The chain is built from TRBV6-1 and TRBJ2-3; 10 bases agree with TRBD2. The CDR3 has 17 amino acids. The V gene end was trimmed by 6 bases and the J gene end by 6 bases; junction bases not matched to a gene: 15. The germline V gene encodes CDR1 MNHNS and CDR2 SASEGT. CDR3 coding DNA: TGTGCCAGCAGCCCTAACACCGGGACTAGCGAGGATGATACGCAGTATTTT. This sequence encodes CASSPNTGTSEDDTQYF.

This chain joins TRBV18 and TRBJ2-1; TRBD2 matches 8 bases. This CDR3 comprises 17 residues. Trimming cost V 3 bases and J 5 bases; bases outside gene matches: 12. Germline V gives CDR1 KGHSH, CDR2 LQKENI. In DNA, the CDR3 is TGTGCCAGCTCACCCGCAGGCGGGGGGCCAAAGGACAATGAGCAGTTCTTC. Its translation: CASSPAGGGPKDNEQFF.

This clonotype was observed a single time. The J gene is TRBJ2-5, the V gene TRBV27; TRBD2 matches at 11 bases. V lost 5 bases, J lost 4 bases, and 3 bases stayed unmatched. The CDR3 has 14 amino acids. Germline V lookup: CDR1 MNHEY, CDR2 SMNVEV (reference sequence). The CDR3 DNA is TGTGCCAGCAGTGTACTAGCGGGGGTAGAGACCCAGTACTTC. Its protein product is CASSVLAGVETQYF.

The chain joins TRBV28 to TRBJ1-5; 8 nucleotides agree with TRBD1. V dropped 8 bases and J dropped 4; count of bases not matched to a gene: 16. Germline V CDR1 and CDR2: MDHEN, SYDVKM. This CDR3 region has 17 residues. CDR3: CASSDGTGLRLNQPQHF. The CDR3 DNA sequence: TGTGCCAGCTCTGACGGGACAGGCCTCCGACTTAATCAGCCCCAGCATTTT.

The chain carries TRBV28 and TRBJ1-6; TRBD1 agrees at 7 bases. The junction had 6 bases not matched to a gene; V was cut back by 6 bases and J by 7 bases. The germline V gene has CDR1 MDHEN and CDR2 SYDVKM. The CDR3 runs to 14 residues. The CDR3: CASSLGTANSPLHF. The CDR3 coding sequence is TGTGCCAGCAGCCTCGGGACAGCGAATTCACCCCTCCACTTT.

The chain recombines TRBV4-2 with TRBJ2-7; 9 bases are a match to TRBD1. From germline, CDR1 is LGHNA and CDR2 YNFKEQ. The CDR3 is made up of 15 amino acids. The V gene end was trimmed by 3 bases and the J gene end by 5 bases; junction bases not matched to a gene: 8. The CDR3 loop reads CASSHAGTGLDEQYF. The CDR3 nucleotides are TGTGCCAGCAGCCACGCCGGGACAGGGCTCGACGAGCAGTACTTC.

This chain connects TRBV7-9 to TRBJ2-7, with 7 bases lining up with TRBD1. V lost 4 bases and J lost 6; bases outside the gene matches: 12. There are 15 residues in the CDR3. Per the germline V gene, CDR1 is SEHNR and CDR2 is FQNEAQ (reference sequence). The CDR3 region is CASSSRTGGGGEQYF. CDR3 bases: TGTGCCAGCAGCTCGAGGACAGGCGGAGGAGGCGAGCAGTACTTC. Full variable domain (rest looked up from reference TRBV7-9 and TRBJ2-7): DTGVSQNPRHKITKRGQNVTFRCDPISEHNRLYWYRQTLGQGPEFLTYFQNEAQLEKSRLLSDRFSAERPKGSFSTLEIQRTEQGDSAMYLCASSSRTGGGGEQYFGPGTRLTVT.

The V gene is TRBV29-1, the J gene TRBJ1-2; 9 bases match TRBD1. CDR1 SQVTM and CDR2 ANQGSEA come from the germline V gene. The CDR3 totals 18 residues. Trimming cost V 6 bases and J 5 bases; bases outside gene matches: 22. In DNA form, the CDR3 reads TGCAGCGTCGACGGGATCGGGGGACAGGGAAAAGCAGGATATGGCTACACCTTC. It yields the protein CSVDGIGGQGKAGYGYTF. Using reference TRBV29-1 and TRBJ1-2 for the parts outside the CDR3, the full variable domain is SAVISQKPSRDICQRGTSLTIQCQVDSQVTMMFWYRQQPGQSLTLIATANQGSEATYESGFVIDKFPISRPNLTFSTLTVSNMSPEDSSIYLCSVDGIGGQGKAGYGYTFGSGTRLTVV.

The J gene is TRBJ1-5, the V gene TRBV12-3 or TRBV12-4; TRBD1 is a possible D gene (6 bases). The CDR3 runs to 15 residues. V lost 2 bases and J lost 0, with 8 bases in between. The CDR3 reads CASSLPGDSNQPQHF. The DNA for the CDR3 is TGTGCCAGCAGTTTACCAGGGGATAGCAATCAGCCCCAGCATTTT.

The chain is built from TRBV28 and TRBJ2-1; TRBD1 matches at 8 bases. Trimming removed 6 bases from V and 5 bases from J; junction bases left unmatched: 9. This CDR3 spans 15 amino acids. Germline V gene lookup returns CDR1 MDHEN and CDR2 SYDVKM. CDR3: CASRSRQGTHNEQFF. CDR3 DNA sequence: TGTGCCAGCAGGTCTCGACAGGGGACCCACAATGAGCAGTTCTTC.

The chain has TRBV5-1 and TRBJ2-1; no reliable D call. Trimming pared 7 bases from V and 8 bases from J, leaving 10 bases between. The CDR3 consists of 11 residues. The V gene's germline CDR1 is SGHRS and CDR2 YFSETQ. CDR3 in DNA: TGCGCCAGCTCGGAGTCTTATGAGCAGTTCTTC. Encoded protein: CASSESYEQFF. The variable domain in full, with the rest retrieved from reference TRBV5-1 and TRBJ2-1, is KAGVTQTPRYLIKTRGQQVTLSCSPISGHRSVSWYQQTPGQGLQFLFEYFSETQRNKGNFPGRFSGRQFSNSRSEMNVSTLELGDSALYLCASSESYEQFFGPGTRLTVL.

This rearrangement joins TRBV30 to TRBJ1-1; the D is unclear. V was trimmed by 3 bases and J by 0 bases, leaving 14 bases between them. The CDR3 contains 15 residues. CDR1 and CDR2 (germline): GTSNPN, SVGIG (reference sequence). This CDR3 is CAWRVVATMNTEAFF. For the CDR3, the DNA is TGTGCCTGGAGAGTAGTGGCTACCATGAACACTGAAGCTTTCTTT.

The chain joins TRBV27 to TRBJ2-7, with TRBD1 matching 8 bases. J was trimmed by 3 bases and V by 8 bases; bases with no gene match: 6. This CDR3 is built from 13 residues. Germline V gene sequence: CDR1 MNHEY, CDR2 SMNVEV (reference sequence). CDR3 nucleotides: TGTGCCAGCGAGCGAACAGGGGGCTACGAGCAGTACTTC. Its translation: CASERTGGYEQYF.

The CDR3, as DNA: TGTGCCAGCAGCTTAGTAGGACCGGGAGACGAGCAGTACTTC. It yields the protein CASSLVGPGDEQYF. The chain couples TRBV7-2 to TRBJ2-7; TRBD2 might be the D (6 bases). The length of the CDR3 is 14 residues. V was cut by 1 base and J by 5 bases, with 12 bases left in between. Germline CDR1 reads SGHTA; CDR2 reads FQGNSA.

This clonotype was detected once. This chain connects TRBV28 to TRBJ1-1; D not resolved. This CDR3 region has 11 residues. V gave up 10 bases and J gave up 7 bases, with 13 bases separating them. CDR1 and CDR2 (germline): MDHEN, SYDVKM. The CDR3 region is CATILGGEAFF. The CDR3 DNA is TGTGCCACTATACTCGGCGGTGAAGCTTTCTTT.

This rearrangement joins TRBV4-1 to TRBJ2-1; D not resolved. CDR1 and CDR2 from the germline V gene are MGHRA and YSYEKL. The CDR3 runs to 14 residues. V shed 4 bases and J shed 6 bases, with 13 bases lying between them. The CDR3 protein is CASSPPPSSNEQFF. CDR3 nucleotides: TGCGCCAGCAGCCCCCCCCCTTCTAGCAATGAGCAGTTCTTC.